These T cell receptor beta chains were read from a single sample in a study of blood T cell repertoires in COVID-19. Sequencing was performed with immunoSEQ multiplex PCR; in TCRdb, only in-frame clones are kept and a portion is missing. The data show roughly 220,000 clones, 80% to 90% seen once. Sequenced sample: peripheral blood. The receptors shown here come from a man at least 80 years old with acute or convalescent COVID-19. Each CDR3 is given with its conserved first and last residue. The D gene is left open where the match is weak. A clone size is listed for some rows: how often the clone was seen (once, few, many), or a class if it is expanded.

>TRBV3-1/TRBV3-2|TRBJ1-1|-|once
TGTGCCAGCAGCCTGGGACACCTCATGAACACTGAAGCTTTCTTT
CASSLGHLMNTEAFF
>TRBV5-4|TRBJ1-1|-|few
TGTGCCAGCAGCTCCTCCTGGGCCGGGGGACCTGAAGCTTTCTTT
CASSSSWAGGPEAFF
>TRBV3-1/TRBV3-2|TRBJ2-7|TRBD1|-
TGTGCCAGCAGCCTTTCAGACAGGGGGCACGAGCAGTACTTC
CASSLSDRGHEQYF
>TRBV19|TRBJ1-5|TRBD1|-
TGTGCCAGTAGCCGACCGGGACAGCAACCTAATCAGCCCCAGCATTTT
CASSRPGQQPNQPQHF
>TRBV6-5|TRBJ2-7|TRBD1|-
TGTGCCAGCAGTCTTAAGGGACAGGGAGGCTACGAGCAGTACTTC
CASSLKGQGGYEQYF
>TRBV7-2|TRBJ2-1|TRBD2|-
TGTGCCAGCAGCCCCGCCCGACTAGCGGGAGTTTACAATGAGCAGTTCTTC
CASSPARLAGVYNEQFF
>TRBV27|TRBJ1-5|-|-
TGTGCCAGCAGTCGTTGGAGCAGCAATCAGCCCCAGCATTTT
CASSRWSSNQPQHF
>TRBV5-1|TRBJ2-1|TRBD2|-
TGCGCCAGCAGCCAGACTAGCGGGGTTTACAATGAGCAGTTCTTC
CASSQTSGVYNEQFF
>TRBV5-5|TRBJ2-5|-|-
TGTGCCAGCAGCGTTATCCAAGAGACCCAGTACTTC
CASSVIQETQYF
>TRBV29-1|TRBJ2-1|TRBD2|-
TGCAGCGTTGACCTAGCGGGTGGGGGGTATGAGCAGTTCTTC
CSVDLAGGGYEQFF
>TRBV6-1|TRBJ1-5|TRBD1|-
TGTGCCAGCAGTGAAGGGAGGGGGCGACAGCCCCAGCATTTT
CASSEGRGRQPQHF
>TRBV7-2|TRBJ1-2|-|-
TGTGCCAGCAGCTTATCGTCCGGTTCCATCTATGGCTACACCTTC
CASSLSSGSIYGYTF
>TRBV19|TRBJ1-1|TRBD1|-
TGTGCCAGTAGTATCGAACCGGGACAGGGGGTATTGTGGAACACTGAAGCTTTCTTT
CASSIEPGQGVLWNTEAFF
>TRBV18|TRBJ2-6|TRBD1|-
TGTGCCAGCTCACGGACAGGGGGCGACCTTTCTGGGGCCAACGTCCTGACTTTC
CASSRTGGDLSGANVLTF
>TRBV7-9|TRBJ1-4|-|-
TGTGCCGGCGGGACTAGTGTTGAAAAACTGTTTTTT
CAGGTSVEKLFF
>TRBV7-9|TRBJ2-5|-|-
TGTGCCAGCAGCCCATGGGCAGGCCAAGAGACCCAGTACTTC
CASSPWAGQETQYF
>TRBV24-1|TRBJ2-1|TRBD1|-
TGTGCCACCAGTGATTTTAGGGCAGGGGGCCACAATGAGCAGTTCTTC
CATSDFRAGGHNEQFF
>TRBV6-5|TRBJ2-2|-|-
TGTGCCAGCAGTTCTCCCGGGGAGCTGTTTTTT
CASSSPGELFF
>TRBV19|TRBJ1-5|-|-
TGTGCCAGTAGTATGGGAGTACGGCCCCAGCATTTT
CASSMGVRPQHF
>TRBV6-5|TRBJ2-1|-|-
TGTGCCAGCAGTCCGCTAGCTGGTGAGCAGTTCTTC
CASSPLAGEQFF
>TRBV3-1/TRBV3-2|TRBJ2-3|-|-
TGTGCCAGCAGCCAACCTTTGACAGCTAGCACAGATACGCAGTATTTT
CASSQPLTASTDTQYF
>TRBV6-5|TRBJ1-4|-|-
TGTGCCAGCAGCCGGACACCCAATAATGAAAAACTGTTTTTT
CASSRTPNNEKLFF
>TRBV9|TRBJ2-7|TRBD2|-
TGTGCCAGCAGCGTAGTCCCAGCGGGAGGTGAGCAGTACTTC
CASSVVPAGGEQYF
>TRBV18|TRBJ1-1|TRBD1|-
TGTGCCAGCTCCACGGGACAGCAAGGCAACACTGAAGCTTTCTTT
CASSTGQQGNTEAFF
>TRBV29-1|TRBJ2-5|-|once
TGCAGCGTTGTCAGGGGACAAGAGACCCAGTACTTC
CSVVRGQETQYF
>TRBV7-6|TRBJ1-1|-|-
TGTGCCAGCAGCTTAGCGCCAGGGGTGAACACTGAAGCTTTCTTT
CASSLAPGVNTEAFF
>TRBV28|TRBJ2-7|TRBD1|-
TGTGCCAGCAGTTCCTTTGGGACAGGGGCCTACGAGCAGTACTTC
CASSSFGTGAYEQYF
>TRBV7-2|TRBJ2-5|-|-
TGTGCCAGCAGCTCGGCGGGCGGAGAGACCCAGTACTTC
CASSSAGGETQYF
>TRBV25-1|TRBJ2-1|TRBD1|-
TGTGCCAGCAGAATCAACACAGGGGGCTTTTACAATGAGCAGTTCTTC
CASRINTGGFYNEQFF
>TRBV11-2|TRBJ1-4|TRBD1|-
TGTGCCAGCAGCTTAGCAGGGGGTGAAAAACTGTTTTTT
CASSLAGGEKLFF
>TRBV28|TRBJ1-2|-|-
TGTGCCAGCAGTTTTAGTCGGGCAGGGAAGGGAAATGGCTACACCTTC
CASSFSRAGKGNGYTF